This T cell receptor beta chain was sequenced during a study of blood T cell repertoires in COVID-19. In the study overall: Donors in the United States, Italy and Spain gave samples during acute or convalescent COVID-19.

Two consecutive negative NP/OP PCR tests, clearance, or resolved symptoms defined Cohort 3 recovery. Source study methods: Reference gene primers were amplified, and this amplification served to estimate nucleated cell counts. Data came from immunoSEQ multiplex PCR; TCRdb stores just in-frame clones and leaves some out. V and J calls and clone size come straight from that table; D and trimming were deduced from the DNA. The table lists around 290,000 clones, around 90% of them singletons, with 1.7% in the top ten. V was shortened by 7 bases and J by 2 bases, with 14 bases between the two germline ends. The CDR3 extends over 15 amino acids. CDR1 is SGHVT and CDR2 is SQSDAQ in the germline V gene.

The sample taken for sequencing was PBMCs or T cells enriched from blood (not recorded which). The clonotype comes from a middle-aged woman who had recovered from COVID-19. The chain joins TRBV7-4 to TRBJ1-4; maybe TRBD1 (6 bases). This CDR3 reads CASIRGQGTNEKLFF. In DNA form, the CDR3 reads TGTGCCAGCATCCGAGGCCAGGGGACTAATGAAAAACTGTTTTTT.